This TCR beta chain was sequenced during a study of T cell responses to AZD1222 COVID-19 vaccine. Study-wide points: Among the donors, most were white British and more were female, and clonal diversity was possibly underestimated. Spike-specific TCR repertoires showed rising breadth and depth after two AZD1222 doses.

In the case of this clone: Its antigen is unidentified.

The germline V gene encodes CDR1 ENHRY and CDR2 SYGVKD. This CDR3 comprises 16 residues. After removal of 2 bases from V and 5 bases from J, the junction contained 9 bases not matched to a gene. The table came from immunoSEQ multiplex PCR; TCRdb's copy has only in-frame clones and leaves some out. The table records about 88,000 clones, about 90% of them present only once. The chain carries TRBV10-3 and TRBJ2-1, with 7 bases fitting TRBD2. This receptor was taken from an adult in good health. The sample here was peripheral blood, taken on day 0 of MenACWY control vaccination. CDR3 residues: CAISEVEDGGNNEQFF. CDR3 sequence (DNA): TGTGCCATCAGTGAGGTCGAGGACGGGGGGAACAATGAGCAGTTCTTC.